Sequencing of this T cell receptor (beta chain) was carried out in a study of T cell repertoires in cytomegalovirus infection. This clonotype was observed at least ten times. Antigen: not known. One entry per CDR3 protein results from TCRdb running MiXCR on the reads. Of approximately 170,000 distinct CDR3 sequences listed, roughly 15% are singletons. Study-wide findings and caveats: The response measured ex vivo was dominated by TCR beta clonotypes (HLA-C-restricted and CMV-specific).

The sample comprised CD8+ T cells from PBMCs. The sequence derives from a human donor in good health (CMV status not recorded). Some clones in this sample may be carry-over from other donors' samples.

CDR3 nucleotide sequence: TGTGCCAGCAGCTCCAGACAGGGTTTCATCAATGAGCAGTTCTTC. Its translation: CASSSRQGFINEQFF. V is TRBV7-3 and J is TRBJ2-1; 7 bases match TRBD1. This CDR3 comprises 15 residues. Germline CDR1 SGHTA, CDR2 FQGTGA. With 4 bases clipped from V and 6 bases from J, the junction kept 9 bases outside the gene matches.